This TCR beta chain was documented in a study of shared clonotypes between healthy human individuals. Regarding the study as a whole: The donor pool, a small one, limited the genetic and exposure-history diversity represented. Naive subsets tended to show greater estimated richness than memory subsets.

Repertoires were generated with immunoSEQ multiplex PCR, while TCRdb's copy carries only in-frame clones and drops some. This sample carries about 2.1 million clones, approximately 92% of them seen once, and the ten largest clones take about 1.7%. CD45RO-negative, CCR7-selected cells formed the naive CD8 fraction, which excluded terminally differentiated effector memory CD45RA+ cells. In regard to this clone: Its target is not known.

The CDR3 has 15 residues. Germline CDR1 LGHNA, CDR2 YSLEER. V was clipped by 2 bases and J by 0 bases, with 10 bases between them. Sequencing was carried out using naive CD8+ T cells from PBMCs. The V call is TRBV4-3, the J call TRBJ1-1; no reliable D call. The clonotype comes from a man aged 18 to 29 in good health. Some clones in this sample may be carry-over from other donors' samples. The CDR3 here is CASSQNGGLNTEAFF. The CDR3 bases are TGCGCCAGCAGCCAAAACGGAGGCTTGAACACTGAAGCTTTCTTT.